Here is one TCR beta chain with its context. The antigen is undetermined. Germline CDR1 reads SGHRS; CDR2 reads YFSETQ. This CDR3 contains 17 residues. Trimming at V came to 5 bases and at J to 0 bases, leaving 8 bases not matched to a gene. The data belong to a study of shared clonotypes between healthy human individuals. Findings of the study overall: Sorted-subset sequencing was shown by rarefaction to be incomplete despite large depth.

TCRdb's table, derived via immunoSEQ multiplex PCR, lists solely in-frame clones and lacks some. The sample consists of roughly 700,000 clones, approximately 74% of them appearing once. The source of this sequence is a woman aged 30 to 39 in good health. Sequenced input: memory CD4+ T cells sorted from blood. Subset of the sample: CD45RA-negative fraction. V gene TRBV5-1 combines with J gene TRBJ2-1; 10 bases align to TRBD2. The CDR3 region is CASSQVGLADSYNEQFF. The CDR3 DNA follows: TGCGCCAGCAGTCAAGTAGGACTAGCGGACTCCTACAATGAGCAGTTCTTC.